This T cell receptor (beta chain) is drawn from a study of OX40 agonist ivuxolimab in advanced cancers. For the study at large: Ivuxolimab is a fully human IgG2 antibody that activates OX40 (CD134). Patients were over 65% male with ages roughly 23 to 79, mean approximately 58.

Assay used: immunoSEQ multiplex PCR; TCRdb lists only in-frame clones, some missing. The sample records about 36,000 clones, 79% being singletons. V trimming: 6 bases; J trimming: 11 bases; junction bases outside the gene matches: 21. CDR1 and CDR2 (germline): ENHRY, SYGVKD. The CDR3 is 16 residues long. This clonotype was obtained from an adult with an advanced solid tumor such as melanoma, head and neck, liver or kidney cancer. The J gene is TRBJ1-1, the V gene TRBV10-3; 7 nucleotides line up with TRBD1. The sample was CD4+ or CD8+ T cells sorted from blood, taken in a trial of the OX40 agonist ivuxolimab. The CDR3, as DNA: TGTGCCATCAGGGAGGGTAATGGACAGGTGGGGGACCGGGCTTTCTTT. Residues: CAIREGNGQVGDRAFF.